This T cell receptor (beta chain) was observed in a study of blood T cell repertoires in COVID-19. Study-level background: Donors in the United States, Italy and Spain gave samples during acute or convalescent COVID-19. PBMCs, B-cell-depleted T cells, or T cells were the source of the cDNA or gDNA that made up the material.

V shed 0 bases and J shed 0 bases, with 14 bases lying between them. Germline CDR1 GTSNPN, CDR2 SVGIG (reference sequence). The CDR3 consists of 16 residues. Authors' data handling: From reference gene primer amplification, estimates of nucleated cell counts were derived. Produced via immunoSEQ multiplex PCR; TCRdb's table is partial and in-frame only. The D gene and trimming were derived from the DNA, and the V and J assignments and clone size from that table. The data contain 150,000 or so clones, 70% to 90% of them seen just once; the ten biggest clones take up around 7.7%. The gene calls are TRBV30 and TRBJ2-5; D gene ambiguous. Input material: peripheral blood. This TCR came from a man aged 35 to 55 who had recovered from COVID-19. DNA of the CDR3: TGTGCCTGGAGTGTAATGGCCACCCAGTACCAAGAGACCCAGTACTTC. It translates to CAWSVMATQYQETQYF.